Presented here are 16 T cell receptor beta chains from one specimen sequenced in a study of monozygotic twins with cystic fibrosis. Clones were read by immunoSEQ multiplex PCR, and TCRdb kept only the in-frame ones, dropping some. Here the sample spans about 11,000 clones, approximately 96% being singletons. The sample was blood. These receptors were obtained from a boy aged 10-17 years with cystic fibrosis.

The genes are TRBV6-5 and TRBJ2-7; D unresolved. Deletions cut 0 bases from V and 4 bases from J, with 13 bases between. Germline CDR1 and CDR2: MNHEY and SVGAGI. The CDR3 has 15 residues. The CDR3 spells CASSYSGSRPYEQYF. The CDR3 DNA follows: TGTGCCAGCAGTTACTCTGGCTCCCGTCCTTACGAGCAGTACTTC.

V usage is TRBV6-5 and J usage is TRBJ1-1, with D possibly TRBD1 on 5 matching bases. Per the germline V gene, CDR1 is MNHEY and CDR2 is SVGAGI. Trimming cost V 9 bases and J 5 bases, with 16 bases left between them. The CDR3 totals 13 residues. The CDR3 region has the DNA TGTGCCAGTTTAAGGCGGAGGGGAACTGAAGCTTTCTTT. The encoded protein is CASLRRRGTEAFF.

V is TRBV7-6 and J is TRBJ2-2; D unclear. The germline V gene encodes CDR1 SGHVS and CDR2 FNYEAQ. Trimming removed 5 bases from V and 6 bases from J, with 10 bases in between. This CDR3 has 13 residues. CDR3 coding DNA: TGTGCCAGCAGCCCTCGGGTGGCCGGGGAGCTGTTTTTT. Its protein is CASSPRVAGELFF.

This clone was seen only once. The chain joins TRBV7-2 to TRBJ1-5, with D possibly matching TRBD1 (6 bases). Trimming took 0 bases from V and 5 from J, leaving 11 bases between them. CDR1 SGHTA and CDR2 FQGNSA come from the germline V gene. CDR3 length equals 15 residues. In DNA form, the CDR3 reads TGTGCCAGCAGCTTAGCTGGGGGGCCGTATCAGCCCCAGCATTTT. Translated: CASSLAGGPYQPQHF.

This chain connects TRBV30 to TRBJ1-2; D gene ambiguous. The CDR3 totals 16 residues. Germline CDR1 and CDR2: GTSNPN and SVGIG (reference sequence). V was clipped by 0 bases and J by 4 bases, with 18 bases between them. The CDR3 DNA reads TGTGCCTGGAGTGTTTTGGAAGGCGCAGATGGCTATGGCTACACCTTC. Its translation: CAWSVLEGADGYGYTF.

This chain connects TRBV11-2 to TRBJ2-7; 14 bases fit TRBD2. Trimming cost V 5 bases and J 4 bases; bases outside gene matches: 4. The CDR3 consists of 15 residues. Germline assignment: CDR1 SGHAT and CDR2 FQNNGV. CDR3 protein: CASSPGTSGSYEQYF. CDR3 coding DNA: TGTGCCAGCAGCCCGGGGACTAGCGGGAGTTACGAGCAGTACTTC.

CDR3 sequence: CASSLGTGGRTDTQYF. In DNA form, the CDR3 reads TGTGCCAGCAGCCTCGGGACAGGGGGTAGGACAGATACGCAGTATTTT. The chain employs TRBV9 and TRBJ2-3; 11 bases align to TRBD1. Per the germline V gene, CDR1 is SGDLS and CDR2 is YYNGEE. The CDR3 length is 16 residues. The V segment lost 4 bases and the J segment 3 bases; nucleotides outside the gene matches: 7.

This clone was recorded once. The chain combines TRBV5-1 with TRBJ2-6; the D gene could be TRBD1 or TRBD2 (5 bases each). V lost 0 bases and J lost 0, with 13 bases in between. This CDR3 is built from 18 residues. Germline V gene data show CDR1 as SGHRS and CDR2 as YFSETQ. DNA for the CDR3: TGCGCCAGCAGCTTGGAGGGGACGTCAAACTCTGGGGCCAACGTCCTGACTTTC. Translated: CASSLEGTSNSGANVLTF.

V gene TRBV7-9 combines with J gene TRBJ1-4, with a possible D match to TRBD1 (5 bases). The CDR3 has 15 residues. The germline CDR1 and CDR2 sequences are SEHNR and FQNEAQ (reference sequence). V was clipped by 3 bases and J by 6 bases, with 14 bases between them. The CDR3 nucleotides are TGTGCCAGCAGCTTGCGGGGGAATTTGTATGAAAAACTGTTTTTT. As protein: CASSLRGNLYEKLFF.

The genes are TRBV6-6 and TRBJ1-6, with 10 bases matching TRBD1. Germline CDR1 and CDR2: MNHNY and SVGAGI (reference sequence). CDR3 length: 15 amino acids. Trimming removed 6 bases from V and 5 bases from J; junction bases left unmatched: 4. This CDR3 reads CASSGDRGHNSPLHF. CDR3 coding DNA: TGTGCCAGCAGCGGGGACAGGGGCCATAATTCACCCCTCCACTTT.

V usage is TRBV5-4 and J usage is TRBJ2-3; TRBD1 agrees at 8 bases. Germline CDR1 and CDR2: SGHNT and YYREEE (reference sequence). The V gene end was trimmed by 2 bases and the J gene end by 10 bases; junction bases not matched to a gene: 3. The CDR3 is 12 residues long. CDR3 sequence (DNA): TGTGCCAGCAGCTTACAGGGGGAATCGCAGTATTTT. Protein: CASSLQGESQYF.

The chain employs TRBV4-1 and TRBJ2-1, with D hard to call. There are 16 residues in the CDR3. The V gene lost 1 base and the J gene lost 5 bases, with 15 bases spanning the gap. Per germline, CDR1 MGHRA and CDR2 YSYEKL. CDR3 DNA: TGCGCCAGCAGCCAAGTGTGGACGCAAACCAACAATGAGCAGTTCTTC. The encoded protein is CASSQVWTQTNNEQFF.

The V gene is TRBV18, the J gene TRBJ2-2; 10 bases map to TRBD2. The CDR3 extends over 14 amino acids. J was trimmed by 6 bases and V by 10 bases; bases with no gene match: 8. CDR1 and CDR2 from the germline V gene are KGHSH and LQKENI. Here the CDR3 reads CATAGLATAGELFF. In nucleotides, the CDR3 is TGTGCCACCGCGGGACTAGCGACCGCCGGGGAGCTGTTTTTT.

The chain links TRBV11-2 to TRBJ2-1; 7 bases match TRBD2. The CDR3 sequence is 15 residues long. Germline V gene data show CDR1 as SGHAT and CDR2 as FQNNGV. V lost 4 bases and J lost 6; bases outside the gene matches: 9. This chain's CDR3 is CASSYTAGEINEQFF. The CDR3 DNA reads TGTGCCAGCAGCTATACGGCGGGAGAGATCAATGAGCAGTTCTTC.

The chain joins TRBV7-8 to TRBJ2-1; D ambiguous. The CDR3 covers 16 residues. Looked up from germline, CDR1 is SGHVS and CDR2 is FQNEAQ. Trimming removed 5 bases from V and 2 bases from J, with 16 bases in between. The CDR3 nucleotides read TGTGCCAGCAGCCAGCAAGCGATAATCCCCTACAATGAGCAGTTCTTC. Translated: CASSQQAIIPYNEQFF.

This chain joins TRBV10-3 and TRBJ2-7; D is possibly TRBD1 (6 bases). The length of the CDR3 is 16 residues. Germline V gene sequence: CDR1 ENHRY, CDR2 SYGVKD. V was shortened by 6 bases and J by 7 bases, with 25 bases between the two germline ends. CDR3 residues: CAIRFTQTIQGGEQYF. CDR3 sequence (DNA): TGTGCCATCAGATTCACTCAGACTATACAGGGTGGTGAGCAGTACTTC.